The 13 T cell receptor beta chains below come from one sample, sequenced in a study of regulatory T cells in long-lasting Graves disease. Construction of the TCR beta libraries employed iRepertoire HTBI primers in conjunction with Arm-PCR of CDR3 regions. Via MiXCR, TCRdb re-called the multiplex PCR reads, giving one row per CDR3 protein. This table holds around 500,000 distinct CDR3 sequences, less than 25% found once. The sample's time point: persistent/refractory GD, antithyroid drugs over 5 years with positive TRAb. PBMC RNA served as the TCR library source. The material was peripheral blood mononuclear cells (PBMCs), obtained when the disease was refractory, from a patient treated with antithyroid drugs. Every receptor here comes from a female donor with Graves disease.

This clonotype was recorded at least ten times. This chain's CDR3 is CASSLNSGANVLTF. CDR3 DNA: TGTGCCAGCAGCCTGAACTCTGGGGCCAACGTCCTGACTTTC. The chain is built from TRBV12-3 or TRBV12-4 and TRBJ2-6, with D hard to call. Trimming took 6 bases from V and 0 from J, leaving 6 bases between them. The CDR3 sequence is 14 residues long.

The chain is built from TRBV6-5 and TRBJ1-2, with D uncertain. Germline values: CDR1 MNHEY, CDR2 SVGAGI. V lost 4 bases to trimming and J lost 1 base, with 25 bases between them. The CDR3 extends over 19 amino acids. CDR3 protein: CASSFQTGDYSLVNYGYTF. The CDR3 nucleotides read TGTGCCAGCAGTTTCCAAACCGGCGACTATTCTCTGGTTAACTATGGCTACACCTTC.

The rearrangement uses TRBV29-1 and TRBJ2-5; 9 nucleotides match TRBD2. The CDR3 sequence is 13 residues long. V shed 8 bases, J shed 5 bases, and the junction held 9 bases outside the gene matches. CDR1 and CDR2 (germline): SQVTM, ANQGSEA. DNA for the CDR3: TGCAGCACCGGCGGGGGGGTTTTTGAGACCCAGTACTTC. This codes for CSTGGGVFETQYF.

This clonotype was seen ten or more times. The J gene is TRBJ2-5, the V gene TRBV9; 8 nucleotides align to TRBD2. Trimming cost V 0 bases and J 2 bases; bases outside gene matches: 18. From germline, CDR1 is SGDLS and CDR2 YYNGEE. The CDR3 spans 20 residues. The CDR3 region is CASSVDSVWGAGDRQETQYF. In DNA, the CDR3 is TGTGCCAGCAGCGTAGATTCGGTTTGGGGAGCGGGAGACAGACAAGAGACCCAGTACTTC.

Ten or more counts support this clonotype. The chain carries TRBV28 and TRBJ2-5, with a possible D match to TRBD1 (6 bases). The length of the CDR3 is 18 residues. V was shortened by 2 bases and J by 4 bases, with 23 bases between the two germline ends. Per the germline V gene, CDR1 is MDHEN and CDR2 is SYDVKM. The CDR3 region has the DNA TGTGCCAGCAGTTTAACCTTTCACAGGGCCGGCGAAGGAGAGACCCAGTACTTC. Encoded protein: CASSLTFHRAGEGETQYF. Full variable domain (rest looked up from reference TRBV28 and TRBJ2-5): DVKVTQSSRYLVKRTGEKVFLECVQDMDHENMFWYRQDPGLGLRLIYFSYDVKMKEKGDIPEGYSVSREKKERFSLILESASTNQTSMYLCASSLTFHRAGEGETQYFGPGTRLLVL.

This clonotype was seen more than once but under ten times. The V call is TRBV7-2, the J call TRBJ1-2; 8 nucleotides agree with TRBD1. Germline V CDR1 and CDR2: SGHTA, FQGNSA. The CDR3 runs to 14 residues. Trimming at V came to 5 bases and at J to 8 bases, leaving 10 bases not matched to a gene. Written as DNA, the CDR3 is TGTGCCAGCAGCCGGCAGGGGACAGGCGGGGGCTACACCTTC. Its protein product is CASSRQGTGGGYTF.

Note on this clonotype: A read error is possible here, since a much larger clone lies one base away. The J gene is TRBJ2-7, the V gene TRBV19, with 8 positions matching TRBD2. The V gene end was trimmed by 4 bases and the J gene end by 4 bases; junction bases not matched to a gene: 9. The CDR3 loop spans 15 amino acids. Germline values: CDR1 LNHDA, CDR2 SQIVND (reference sequence). The CDR3 sequence: CASSTQAGGRYEQYF. In DNA, the CDR3 is TGTGCCAGTAGTACCCAGGCGGGAGGAAGGTACGAGCAGTACTTC.

This clonotype was observed a few times. The CDR3: CASSVETARYNEQFF. CDR3 in DNA: TGTGCCAGCAGCGTAGAGACAGCGCGCTACAATGAGCAGTTCTTC. V gene TRBV9 combines with J gene TRBJ2-1; TRBD1 is a possible D gene (5 bases). The germline V gene has CDR1 SGDLS and CDR2 YYNGEE. The V gene lost 0 bases and the J gene lost 3 bases, with 10 bases spanning the gap. The length of the CDR3 is 15 residues.

This clonotype has just a few counts. The chain combines TRBV30 with TRBJ1-2; D is unclear. Trimming cost V 7 bases and J 4 bases, with 13 bases left between them. This CDR3 is built from 12 residues. CDR1 and CDR2 (germline): GTSNPN, SVGIG (reference sequence). The CDR3 DNA sequence: TGTGCCTCTGCCGGGGATGGCTATGGCTACACCTTC. This gives the protein CASAGDGYGYTF.

In this sample, this clonotype turned up many times. The rearrangement links TRBV15 to TRBJ2-7; D may be TRBD1 (6 bases). Germline V CDR1 and CDR2: LNHNV, YYDKDF (reference sequence). V was shortened by 6 bases and J by 5 bases, with 17 bases between the two germline ends. The CDR3 is made up of 14 amino acids. CDR3 sequence reads: CATRPIARGDEQYF. CDR3 in DNA: TGTGCCACCAGACCTATAGCCAGGGGAGACGAGCAGTACTTC. The whole variable domain, remainder taken from reference TRBV15 and TRBJ2-7, is DAMVIQNPRYQVTQFGKPVTLSCSQTLNHNVMYWYQQKSSQAPKLLFHYYDKDFNNEADTPDNFQSRRPNTSFCFLDIRSPGLGDTAMYLCATRPIARGDEQYFGPGTRLTVT.

This clonotype was counted only a few times. The chain links TRBV29-1 to TRBJ1-2; 8 bases match TRBD1. The ends lost 5 bases at V and 3 bases at J; junction bases unmatched: 14. Germline V gene lookup returns CDR1 SQVTM and CDR2 ANQGSEA. The CDR3 runs to 16 residues. The CDR3 nucleotides are TGCAGCGTTTTCCCCGGGACAGGCGCCGATTACTATGGCTACACCTTC. Translation: CSVFPGTGADYYGYTF.

The rearrangement uses TRBV7-2 and TRBJ2-1, with TRBD2 matching over 16 bases. The CDR3 is 17 amino acids. J lost 1 base, V lost 3 bases, and 0 bases had no gene match. Germline V gene data show CDR1 as SGHTA and CDR2 as FQGNSA. For the CDR3, the DNA is TGTGCCAGCAGCTTGGGACTAGCGGGAGGGTCCTACAATGAGCAGTTCTTC. It specifies CASSLGLAGGSYNEQFF.

This clonotype appeared many times. The CDR3 loop reads CSARDFLAGVWQFF. CDR3 DNA: TGCAGTGCTAGAGATTTCCTAGCGGGAGTGTGGCAGTTCTTC. The chain employs TRBV20-1 and TRBJ2-1, with 10 positions matching TRBD2. Germline V gene sequence: CDR1 DFQATT, CDR2 SNEGSKA (reference sequence). J gave up 12 bases and V 0 bases, and 8 bases lay outside the gene matches. The CDR3 totals 14 residues.